The clone carrying this T cell receptor (beta chain) has a handful of counts. The sample originates from a study of T-cell reconstitution after alpha-beta-depleted transplantation in children. V was cut by 7 bases and J by 1 base, with 8 bases left in between. Germline lookup yields CDR1 SNHLY and CDR2 FYNNEI. The CDR3 runs to 12 residues. The library targeted TCRbeta and was prepared with unique molecular identifiers. TCRdb independently ran MiXCR on the PCR reads; one entry per CDR3 protein. The sample has about 600,000 distinct CDR3 sequences; about 10% are singletons. The sequence was collected from a human donor who donated a stem cell graft to a child with acute myeloid leukemia. The chain recombines TRBV2 with TRBJ2-7; D is uncertain. Here the sequenced sample was PBMCs from the stem cell graft donor, taken from the stem cell graft. The CDR3 nucleotides read TGTGCCAGCACGTCGCGTTCCTACGAGCAGTACTTC. Its translation is CASTSRSYEQYF.